These 25 T cell receptor beta chains were all obtained from the same sample, sequenced in a study of T cell repertoires in cytomegalovirus infection. TCRdb reprocessed the reads with MiXCR, giving one entry per CDR3 protein. The sample carries 300,000 to 400,000 distinct CDR3 sequences, 25% to 30% recorded once. The antigens of these receptors remain unknown. The sequences come from cultured PBMCs, collected from culture after CMV antigen stimulation. All receptors come from a human donor in good health (CMV status not recorded). Some clones in this sample may be carry-over from other donors' samples.

The CDR3 coding sequence is TGTGCCAGCACCAACAACAGGAACACTGAAGCTTTCTTT. Its protein product is CASTNNRNTEAFF. The chain is built from TRBV18 and TRBJ1-1; D ambiguous. In germline, CDR1 is KGHSH, CDR2 LQKENI. V was clipped by 8 bases and J by 1 base, with 11 bases between them. This CDR3 has 13 residues.

In this sample, this clonotype turned up a few times. The chain uses TRBV28 and TRBJ1-2; weak D call: TRBD1 (5 bases). The CDR3 is made up of 10 amino acids. V was trimmed by 8 bases and J by 8 bases, leaving 9 bases between them. CDR1 and CDR2 (germline): MDHEN, SYDVKM. The CDR3 bases are TGTGCCAGCCAAAAGGGGGGCTACACCTTC. Its translation: CASQKGGYTF.

This clonotype has a handful of counts. J is TRBJ2-7 and V is TRBV28, with D tentatively TRBD2 (6 bases). The CDR3 loop spans 14 amino acids. The V and J ends lost 7 bases and 5 bases respectively, with 18 bases between them. Germline V gene data show CDR1 as MDHEN and CDR2 as SYDVKM. CDR3: CASIAAVEGHEQYF. CDR3 in DNA: TGTGCCAGCATTGCAGCAGTGGAGGGCCACGAGCAGTACTTC.

The chain employs TRBV5-4 and TRBJ2-7, with 10 bases fitting TRBD1. The V gene's germline CDR1 is SGHNT and CDR2 YYREEE (reference sequence). J gave up 2 bases and V 5 bases, and 4 bases lay outside the gene matches. The CDR3 is made up of 14 amino acids. CDR3 sequence: CASRSDRGTYEQYF. The CDR3 coding sequence is TGTGCCAGCAGATCGGACAGGGGGACCTACGAGCAGTACTTC.

V is TRBV6-6 and J is TRBJ2-2, with D possibly called TRBD1 or TRBD2 (6 bases each). V was shortened by 0 bases and J by 3 bases, with 14 bases between the two germline ends. This CDR3 contains 17 residues. Per germline, CDR1 MNHNY and CDR2 SVGAGI (reference sequence). CDR3 sequence (DNA): TGTGCCAGCAGTTACTCGGAGGGGGTGGGTGACACCGGGGAGCTGTTTTTT. Its translation is CASSYSEGVGDTGELFF.

This clonotype was seen a few times. The chain uses TRBV10-3 and TRBJ1-5, with unresolved D. This CDR3 has 16 residues. The ends were cut back, 0 bases at V and 0 bases at J, with 9 bases in the middle. Per germline, CDR1 ENHRY and CDR2 SYGVKD. The CDR3 DNA is TGTGCCATCAGTGAGTCGGCGGGAGGTAGCAATCAGCCCCAGCATTTT. It codes for CAISESAGGSNQPQHF.

V usage is TRBV7-6 and J usage is TRBJ2-7, with D perhaps TRBD2 (5 bases). The CDR3 is 14 residues long. Trimming left V 5 bases short and J 5 bases short, with 16 bases between. Germline CDR1 SGHVS, CDR2 FNYEAQ. The CDR3 sequence is CASSPLFGGDEQYF. Written as DNA, the CDR3 is TGTGCCAGCAGCCCGCTCTTCGGAGGAGACGAGCAGTACTTC. Complete variable domain (other parts from reference TRBV7-6 and TRBJ2-7): GAGVSQSPRYKVTKRGQDVALRCDPISGHVSLYWYRQALGQGPEFLTYFNYEAQQDKSGLPNDRFSAERPEGSISTLTIQRTEQRDSAMYRCASSPLFGGDEQYFGPGTRLTVT.

This clonotype came up a few times. J is TRBJ2-2 and V is TRBV7-3; D is undetermined. Trimming took 6 bases from V and 5 from J, leaving 13 bases between them. CDR1 is SGHTA and CDR2 is FQGTGA in the germline V gene. This CDR3 is built from 14 residues. CDR3 DNA: TGTGCCAGCAGGATAGACGGTGGTACCGGGGAGCTGTTTTTT. This encodes CASRIDGGTGELFF.

This clonotype was observed at least ten times. V gene TRBV18 combines with J gene TRBJ1-1; no firm D call. This CDR3 spans 13 amino acids. Trimming pared 4 bases from V and 3 bases from J, leaving 9 bases between. Looked up from germline, CDR1 is KGHSH and CDR2 is LQKENI. CDR3 nucleotide sequence: TGTGCCAGCTCACGACTGAGCGACACTGAAGCTTTCTTT. This sequence encodes CASSRLSDTEAFF.

This clonotype appeared a few times. The V call is TRBV14, the J call TRBJ1-2; 11 bases agree with TRBD1. V was clipped by 4 bases and J by 2 bases; unmatched bases: 3. Germline CDR1 and CDR2: SGHDN and FVKESK. The CDR3 is made up of 15 amino acids. CDR3 sequence: CASSPWTGGNYGYTF. The CDR3 coding sequence is TGTGCCAGCAGCCCCTGGACAGGGGGCAACTATGGCTACACCTTC.

The chain has TRBV20-1 and TRBJ2-7, with 12 bases that match TRBD2. CDR1 is DFQATT and CDR2 is SNEGSKA in the germline V gene (reference sequence). This CDR3 region has 15 residues. V gave up 3 bases and J gave up 1 base; unmatched junction bases: 4. This CDR3 is CSARGTSGLSYEQYF. CDR3 nucleotides: TGCAGTGCTAGGGGGACTAGCGGGCTTTCCTACGAGCAGTACTTC.

The chain has TRBV7-9 and TRBJ1-1; 9 bases fit TRBD1. Germline trimming cut 11 bases from V and 4 bases from J; bases unmatched to any gene: 11. There are 14 residues in the CDR3. The V gene's germline CDR1 is SEHNR and CDR2 FQNEAQ (reference sequence). The CDR3 coding sequence is TGTGCCTCGGGGACAGGGCCTGTCAGCACTGAAGCTTTCTTT. Residues: CASGTGPVSTEAFF. The entire variable domain, with the rest obtained from reference TRBV7-9 and TRBJ1-1, is as follows: DTGVSQNPRHKITKRGQNVTFRCDPISEHNRLYWYRQTLGQGPEFLTYFQNEAQLEKSRLLSDRFSAERPKGSFSTLEIQRTEQGDSAMYLCASGTGPVSTEAFFGQGTRLTVV.

The rearrangement links TRBV7-8 to TRBJ1-2, with TRBD1 as a possible D gene (6 bases). This CDR3 has 14 amino acids. Germline assignment: CDR1 SGHVS and CDR2 FQNEAQ. V gave up 2 bases and J gave up 3 bases, with 10 bases separating them. For the CDR3, the DNA is TGTGCCAGCAGCTTAAGTAACAGGGACTATGGCTACACCTTC. This sequence encodes CASSLSNRDYGYTF.

The sample holds many counts of this clonotype. This chain links TRBV7-2 with TRBJ2-1; D possibly corresponds to TRBD1 (6 bases). V lost 5 bases, J lost 8 bases, and 13 bases lay in between. The CDR3 loop spans 13 amino acids. Germline V gene sequence: CDR1 SGHTA, CDR2 FQGNSA. CDR3 nucleotide sequence: TGTGCCAGCAGCCGACAGGTTAGCGATGAGCAGTTCTTC. It is translated as CASSRQVSDEQFF.

This clonotype occurred a few times. The J gene is TRBJ2-7, the V gene TRBV7-4, with D perhaps TRBD1 (6 bases). The germline V gene has CDR1 SGHVT and CDR2 SQSDAQ. The CDR3 is 12 amino acids. Trimming left V 3 bases short and J 8 bases short, with 11 bases between. The CDR3: CASSFQGTKQYF. As DNA, the CDR3 is TGTGCCAGCAGCTTCCAGGGGACAAAGCAGTACTTC.

This clonotype was seen ten or more times. The J gene is TRBJ2-7, the V gene TRBV7-9; D gene unclear. The CDR3 extends over 12 amino acids. The germline V gene has CDR1 SEHNR and CDR2 FQNEAQ (reference sequence). Between the trimmed V and J ends, which lost 2 bases and 5 bases, there was a span of 7 bases. CDR3 bases: TGTGCCAGCAGCTTATCCGGTGACGAGCAGTACTTC. Translation gives CASSLSGDEQYF.

J is TRBJ2-1 and V is TRBV5-4; D is undetermined. The CDR3 totals 16 residues. Trimming pared 0 bases from V and 2 bases from J, leaving 12 bases between. CDR1 is SGHNT and CDR2 is YYREEE in the germline V gene (reference sequence). The CDR3 sequence is CASSLAERVPYNEQFF. The CDR3 bases are TGTGCCAGCAGCTTGGCCGAACGGGTCCCCTACAATGAGCAGTTCTTC.

Concerning this clonotype itself: The junction differs from germline at one of its ends, possibly a read error. The chain couples TRBV7-7 to TRBJ2-3; 8 bases match TRBD2. Germline V CDR1 and CDR2: SSHAT, FNYEAQ (reference sequence). There are 14 residues in the CDR3. CDR3: CASSLSGMGDTQYF. The CDR3 coding sequence is TGTGCTAGCAGCCTTAGCGGGATGGGAGATACGCAGTATTTT.

The chain carries TRBV6-6 and TRBJ1-1; D not certain. Germline lookup yields CDR1 MNHNY and CDR2 SVGAGI (reference sequence). V was cut by 0 bases and J by 3 bases, with 11 bases left in between. This CDR3 region has 15 residues. The CDR3 DNA follows: TGTGCCAGCAGTTACTCGACCCTTGAGGACACTGAAGCTTTCTTT. Encoded protein: CASSYSTLEDTEAFF.

In nucleotides, the CDR3 is TGCGCCAGCAGCGATACGACAGGCATCTCTGGAAACACCATATATTTT. This encodes CASSDTTGISGNTIYF. The chain recombines TRBV5-1 with TRBJ1-3; tentatively, D is TRBD1 (6 bases). Trimming pared 4 bases from V and 0 bases from J, leaving 14 bases between. CDR3 length equals 16 residues. Germline CDR1 SGHRS, CDR2 YFSETQ.

The chain employs TRBV5-1 and TRBJ1-1; possible D gene TRBD1, 5 bases. V shed 0 bases and J shed 3 bases, with 12 bases lying between them. CDR1 is SGHRS and CDR2 is YFSETQ in the germline V gene. The CDR3 totals 15 residues. The CDR3 loop reads CASSLGWGVDTEAFF. As DNA, the CDR3 is TGCGCCAGCAGCTTGGGGTGGGGGGTGGACACTGAAGCTTTCTTT.

The chain recombines TRBV10-3 with TRBJ1-3; D call uncertain. This CDR3 is built from 17 residues. Germline V gene data show CDR1 as ENHRY and CDR2 as SYGVKD. V was clipped by 2 bases and J by 6 bases, with 20 bases between them. This CDR3 is CAISESPPDAHSNTIYF. CDR3 in DNA: TGTGCCATCAGTGAGAGCCCCCCAGACGCCCATTCAAACACCATATATTTT.

This clonotype was detected only a few times. V is TRBV14 and J is TRBJ2-1; 7 bases align to TRBD2. This CDR3 is built from 18 residues. Germline V CDR1 and CDR2: SGHDN, FVKESK. With V trimmed by 0 bases and J by 6 bases, 14 bases remained unmatched. The CDR3 DNA reads as TGTGCCAGCAGCCAAGAAAGGATAGCGGGCACCGGTCCCAATGAGCAGTTCTTC. Translating gives CASSQERIAGTGPNEQFF. The full variable domain, completed using reference TRBV14 and TRBJ2-1, is EAGVTQFPSHSVIEKGQTVTLRCDPISGHDNLYWYRRVMGKEIKFLLHFVKESKQDESGMPNNRFLAERTGGTYSTLKVQPAELEDSGVYFCASSQERIAGTGPNEQFFGPGTRLTVL.

This clonotype occurred many times. The V gene is TRBV5-5, the J gene TRBJ2-4, with 8 bases identical to TRBD1. J gave up 0 bases and V 4 bases, and 9 bases lay outside the gene matches. Germline assignment: CDR1 SGHKS and CDR2 YYEKEE (reference sequence). This CDR3 spans 17 amino acids. CDR3 amino acids: CASSPRTGILAKNIQYF. The DNA of the CDR3 is TGTGCCAGCAGCCCTAGGACAGGGATTCTAGCCAAAAACATTCAGTACTTC. Combining the CDR3 with reference TRBV5-5 and TRBJ2-4 gives the whole variable domain DAGVTQSPTHLIKTRGQQVTLRCSPISGHKSVSWYQQVLGQGPQFIFQYYEKEERGRGNFPDRFSARQFPNYSSELNVNALLLGDSALYLCASSPRTGILAKNIQYFGAGTRLSVL.

The rearrangement uses TRBV7-9 and TRBJ2-1; D unresolved. V was clipped by 0 bases and J by 4 bases, with 7 bases between them. CDR3 length equals 14 residues. The germline gives CDR1 SEHNR, CDR2 FQNEAQ (reference sequence). CDR3 DNA sequence: TGTGCCAGCAGCTTAGCGCCGGCTTACAATGAGCAGTTCTTC. This codes for CASSLAPAYNEQFF.